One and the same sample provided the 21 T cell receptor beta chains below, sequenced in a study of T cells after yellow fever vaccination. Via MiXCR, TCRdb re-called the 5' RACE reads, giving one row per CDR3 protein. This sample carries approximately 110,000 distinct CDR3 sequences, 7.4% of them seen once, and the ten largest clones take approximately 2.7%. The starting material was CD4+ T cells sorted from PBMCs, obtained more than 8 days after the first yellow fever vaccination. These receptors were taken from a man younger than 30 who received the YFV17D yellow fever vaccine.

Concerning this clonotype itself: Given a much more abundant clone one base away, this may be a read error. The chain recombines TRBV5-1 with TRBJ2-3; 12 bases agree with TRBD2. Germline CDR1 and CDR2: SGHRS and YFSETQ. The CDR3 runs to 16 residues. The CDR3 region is CARSLAGGLITDTQYF. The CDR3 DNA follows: TGCGCCCGCAGCCTAGCGGGGGGGCTGATCACAGATACGCAGTATTTT.

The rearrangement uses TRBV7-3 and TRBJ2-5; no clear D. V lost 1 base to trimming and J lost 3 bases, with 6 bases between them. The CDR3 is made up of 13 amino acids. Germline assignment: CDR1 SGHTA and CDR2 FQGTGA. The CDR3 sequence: CASSLNTEETQYF. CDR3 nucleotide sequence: TGTGCCAGCAGCTTAAATACCGAAGAGACCCAGTACTTC.

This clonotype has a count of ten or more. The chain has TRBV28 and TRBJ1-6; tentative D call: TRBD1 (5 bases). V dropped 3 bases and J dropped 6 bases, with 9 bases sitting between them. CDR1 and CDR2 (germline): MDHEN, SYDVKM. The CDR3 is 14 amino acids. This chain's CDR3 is CASSLGRLNSPLHF. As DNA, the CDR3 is TGTGCCAGCAGTTTGGGACGGCTTAATTCACCCCTCCACTTT.

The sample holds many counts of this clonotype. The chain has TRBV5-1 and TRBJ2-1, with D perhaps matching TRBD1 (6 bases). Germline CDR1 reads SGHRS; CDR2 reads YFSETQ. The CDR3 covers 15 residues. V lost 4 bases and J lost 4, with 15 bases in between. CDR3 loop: CASSVQGEGYNEQFF. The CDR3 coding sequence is TGCGCCAGCAGCGTACAGGGTGAAGGGTACAATGAGCAGTTCTTC.

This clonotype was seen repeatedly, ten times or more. CDR3 sequence reads: CASSSGLAGGVTNTGELFF. The CDR3 nucleotides are TGTGCCAGCAGCTCGGGACTAGCGGGGGGCGTTACCAACACCGGGGAGCTGTTTTTT. V is TRBV5-4 and J is TRBJ2-2; 15 bases map to TRBD2. Germline-derived CDR1 and CDR2 are SGHNT and YYREEE (reference sequence). V dropped 3 bases and J dropped 2; count of bases not matched to a gene: 8. The CDR3 consists of 19 residues.

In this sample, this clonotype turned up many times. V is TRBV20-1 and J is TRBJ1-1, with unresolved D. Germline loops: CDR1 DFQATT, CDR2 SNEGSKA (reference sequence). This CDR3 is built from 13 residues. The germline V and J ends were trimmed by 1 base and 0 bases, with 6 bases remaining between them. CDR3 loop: CSARGGLNTEAFF. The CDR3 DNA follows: TGCAGTGCTAGAGGGGGATTGAACACTGAAGCTTTCTTT.

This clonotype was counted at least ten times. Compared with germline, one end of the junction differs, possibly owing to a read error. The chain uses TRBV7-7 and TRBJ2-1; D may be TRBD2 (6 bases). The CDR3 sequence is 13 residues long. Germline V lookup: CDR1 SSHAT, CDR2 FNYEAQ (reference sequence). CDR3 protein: CASSLGTDNEQFF. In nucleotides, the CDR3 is TGTGCCAGCAGTTTAGGGACTGACAATGAGCAGTTCTTC.

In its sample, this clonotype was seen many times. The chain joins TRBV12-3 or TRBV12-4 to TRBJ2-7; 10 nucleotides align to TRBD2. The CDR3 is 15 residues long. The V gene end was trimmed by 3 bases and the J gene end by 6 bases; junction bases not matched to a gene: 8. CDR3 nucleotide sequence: TGTGCCAGCAGTTTCCCTAGCGGGGGCTTTTTCGAGCAGTACTTC. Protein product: CASSFPSGGFFEQYF.

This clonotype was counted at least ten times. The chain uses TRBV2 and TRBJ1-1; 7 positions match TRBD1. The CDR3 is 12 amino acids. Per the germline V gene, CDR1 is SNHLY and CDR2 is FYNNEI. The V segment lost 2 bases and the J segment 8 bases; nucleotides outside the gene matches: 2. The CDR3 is CASSEQGVEAFF. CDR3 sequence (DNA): TGTGCCAGCAGTGAACAGGGGGTGGAAGCTTTCTTT.

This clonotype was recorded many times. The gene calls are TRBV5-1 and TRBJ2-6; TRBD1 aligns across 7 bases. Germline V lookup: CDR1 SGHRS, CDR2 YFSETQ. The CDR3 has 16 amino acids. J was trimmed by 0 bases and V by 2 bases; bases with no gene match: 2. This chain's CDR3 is CASSLDRASGANVLTF. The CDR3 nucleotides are TGCGCCAGCAGCTTAGACAGGGCCTCTGGGGCCAACGTCCTGACTTTC.

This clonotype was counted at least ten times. CDR3 in amino acids: CASSEEGRLTSPLHF. Written as DNA, the CDR3 is TGTGCCAGCAGTGAAGAAGGGAGACTGACTTCACCCCTCCACTTT. The chain uses TRBV25-1 and TRBJ1-6; D unresolved. The CDR3 length is 15 residues. V was pared by 2 bases and J by 9 bases, with 14 bases between. The V gene's germline CDR1 is MGHDK and CDR2 SYGVNS.

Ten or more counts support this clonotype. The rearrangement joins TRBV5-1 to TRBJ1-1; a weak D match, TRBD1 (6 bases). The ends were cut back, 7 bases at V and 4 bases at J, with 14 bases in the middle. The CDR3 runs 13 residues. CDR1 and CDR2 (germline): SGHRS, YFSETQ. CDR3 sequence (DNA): TGCGCCAGCGCGGTACAGGGCGCCACTGAAGCTTTCTTT. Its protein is CASAVQGATEAFF.

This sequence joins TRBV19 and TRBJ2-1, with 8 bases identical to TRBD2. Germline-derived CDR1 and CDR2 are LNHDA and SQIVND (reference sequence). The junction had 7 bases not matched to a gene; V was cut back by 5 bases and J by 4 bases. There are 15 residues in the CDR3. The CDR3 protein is CASSVTSGGYNEQFF. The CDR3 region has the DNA TGTGCCAGTAGTGTGACGAGCGGGGGTTACAATGAGCAGTTCTTC.

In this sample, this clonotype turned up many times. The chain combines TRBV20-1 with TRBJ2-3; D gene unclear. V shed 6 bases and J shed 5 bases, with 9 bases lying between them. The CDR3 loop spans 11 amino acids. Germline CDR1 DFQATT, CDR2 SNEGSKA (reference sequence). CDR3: CSAEIIDTQYF. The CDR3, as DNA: TGCAGTGCGGAAATCATAGATACGCAGTATTTT.

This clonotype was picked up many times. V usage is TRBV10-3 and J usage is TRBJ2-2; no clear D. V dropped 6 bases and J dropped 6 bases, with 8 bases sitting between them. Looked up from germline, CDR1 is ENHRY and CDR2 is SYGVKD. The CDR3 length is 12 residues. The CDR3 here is CAIREGSGELFF. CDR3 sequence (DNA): TGTGCCATCAGGGAAGGGTCCGGGGAGCTGTTTTTT.

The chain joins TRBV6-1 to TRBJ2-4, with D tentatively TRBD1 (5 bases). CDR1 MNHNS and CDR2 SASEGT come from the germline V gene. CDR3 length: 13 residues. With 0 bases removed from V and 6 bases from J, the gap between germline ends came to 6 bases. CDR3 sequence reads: CASSEAQGNIQYF. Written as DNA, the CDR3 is TGTGCCAGCAGTGAAGCGCAGGGAAACATTCAGTACTTC.

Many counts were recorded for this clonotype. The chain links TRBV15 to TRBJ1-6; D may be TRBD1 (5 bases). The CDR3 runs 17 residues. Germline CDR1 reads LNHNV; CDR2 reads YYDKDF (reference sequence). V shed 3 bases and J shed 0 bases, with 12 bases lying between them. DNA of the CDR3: TGTGCCACCAGCAGCTGGGGGTCGGGCTCCTATAATTCACCCCTCCACTTT. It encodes CATSSWGSGSYNSPLHF. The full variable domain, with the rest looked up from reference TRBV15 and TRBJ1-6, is DAMVIQNPRYQVTQFGKPVTLSCSQTLNHNVMYWYQQKSSQAPKLLFHYYDKDFNNEADTPDNFQSRRPNTSFCFLDIRSPGLGDTAMYLCATSSWGSGSYNSPLHFGNGTRLTVT.

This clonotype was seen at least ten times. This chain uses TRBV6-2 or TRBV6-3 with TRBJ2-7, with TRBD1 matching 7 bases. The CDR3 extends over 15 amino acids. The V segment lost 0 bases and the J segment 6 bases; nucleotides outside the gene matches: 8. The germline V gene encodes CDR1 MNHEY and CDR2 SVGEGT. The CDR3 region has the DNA TGTGCCAGCAGTTACTCCCCTAAAGGGGGCATCGAGCAGTACGTC. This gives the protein CASSYSPKGGIEQYV.

In DNA, the CDR3 is TGTGCCAGCAGTGCCCTAGCGGGGACCTCCTACGAGCAGTACTTC. Encoded protein: CASSALAGTSYEQYF. The chain carries TRBV2 and TRBJ2-7, with 9 bases matching TRBD2. The ends lost 4 bases at V and 0 bases at J; junction bases unmatched: 4. There are 15 residues in the CDR3. Germline V gene data show CDR1 as SNHLY and CDR2 as FYNNEI.

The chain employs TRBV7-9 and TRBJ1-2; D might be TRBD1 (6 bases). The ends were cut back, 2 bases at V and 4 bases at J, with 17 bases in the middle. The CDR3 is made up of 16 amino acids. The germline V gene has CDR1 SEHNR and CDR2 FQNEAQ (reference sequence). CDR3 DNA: TGTGCCAGCAGCTTACTAGACAGGACGAGGGGCTATGGCTACACCTTC. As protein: CASSLLDRTRGYGYTF. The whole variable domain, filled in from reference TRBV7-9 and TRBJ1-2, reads DTGVSQNPRHKITKRGQNVTFRCDPISEHNRLYWYRQTLGQGPEFLTYFQNEAQLEKSRLLSDRFSAERPKGSFSTLEIQRTEQGDSAMYLCASSLLDRTRGYGYTFGSGTRLTVV.

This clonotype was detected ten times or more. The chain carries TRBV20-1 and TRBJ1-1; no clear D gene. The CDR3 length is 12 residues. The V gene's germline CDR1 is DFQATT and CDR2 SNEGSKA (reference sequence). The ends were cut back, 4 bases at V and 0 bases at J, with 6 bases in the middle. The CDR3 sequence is CSANRMNTEAFF. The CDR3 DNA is TGCAGTGCTAATAGGATGAACACTGAAGCTTTCTTT.